This T cell receptor beta chain was captured in a study of blood T cell repertoires in COVID-19. Overall study context: Sites in the United States, Italy and Spain provided acute and convalescent COVID-19 samples. The analysed material was cDNA or gDNA that came from T cells, B-cell-depleted T cells, or PBMCs.

CDR3 length: 14 amino acids. Germline CDR1 MNHNS, CDR2 SASEGT. With V trimmed by 1 base and J by 4 bases, 0 bases remained unmatched. In the original processing: The authors estimated nucleated cell counts from reference gene primer amplification. Method: immunoSEQ multiplex PCR; TCRdb's copy keeps in-frame clones and lacks some. V and J calls and clone size are copied from that table; D and trimming were computed from the DNA. The sample holds about 140,000 clones, almost 85% seen once. The TCR sequence derives from a man aged 50-60 years with acute or convalescent COVID-19. The chain couples TRBV6-1 to TRBJ1-5; TRBD1 agrees at 8 bases. The sample comprised peripheral blood. The DNA of the CDR3 is TGTGCCAGCAGTGAAGGGACAGGGAATCAGCCCCAGCATTTT. Protein sequence: CASSEGTGNQPQHF.